This record covers a single T cell receptor beta chain. Its matching antigen is unknown. The PCR had 60 Vbeta and 13 Jbeta primers. Assay used: immunoSEQ multiplex PCR; TCRdb lists only in-frame clones, some missing. The sample lists 100,000 to 150,000 clones, 80% occurring once. In germline, CDR1 is SGHNT, CDR2 YENEEA. This CDR3 has 15 amino acids. After removal of 5 bases from V and 4 bases from J, the junction contained 7 bases not matched to a gene. These data are taken from a study of cytomegalovirus exposure and HLA in healthy donors. Study-wide results and caveats: With later analysis, a missense DCLRE1C variant became linked to TCR beta V- and J-gene trimming.

The chain combines TRBV11-3 with TRBJ2-2, with 7 nucleotides matching TRBD2. This clonotype was obtained from a man in his thirties or forties in good health and CMV-seronegative. The material sequenced was PBMCs. CDR3 sequence (DNA): TGTGCCAGCAGCCTACTCGGGAGGAGCACCGGGGAGCTGTTTTTT. This codes for CASSLLGRSTGELFF.